The clone carrying this T cell receptor (delta chain) was observed many times. V lost 0 bases and J 2 bases, leaving 43 bases between the germline ends. This CDR3 is built from 25 residues. Germline values: CDR1 TSWWSYY, CDR2 QGS. This sample was taken from a study of γδ T cells in repeated Plasmodium falciparum infection. Study overall: Donors had four controlled P. falciparum NF54 infections over about 640 days.

Gammadelta T cells were flow-sorted from PBMC into Vgamma9/Vdelta2+ and Vdelta2-negative populations for bulk analysis. TCRdb re-called the multiplex PCR reads using CATT. The table lists approximately 90,000 delta-chain clones, over 0.9% of them singletons, with just under 10% in the top ten. The source material was gamma-delta T cells from blood. The chain couples TRDV1 to TRDJ4, with a possible D match to TRDD2 (7 bases). This clonotype was obtained from a pool of human donors (malaria-infected and uninfected, not separated). DNA of the CDR3: TGTGCTCTTGGGGAACTAGAATCTCCCGGCCTTCCTCTCCCTCCGGACTGGGTTGCATTTAGACCCCTGATCTTT. Its translation is CALGELESPGLPLPPDWVAFRPLIF.